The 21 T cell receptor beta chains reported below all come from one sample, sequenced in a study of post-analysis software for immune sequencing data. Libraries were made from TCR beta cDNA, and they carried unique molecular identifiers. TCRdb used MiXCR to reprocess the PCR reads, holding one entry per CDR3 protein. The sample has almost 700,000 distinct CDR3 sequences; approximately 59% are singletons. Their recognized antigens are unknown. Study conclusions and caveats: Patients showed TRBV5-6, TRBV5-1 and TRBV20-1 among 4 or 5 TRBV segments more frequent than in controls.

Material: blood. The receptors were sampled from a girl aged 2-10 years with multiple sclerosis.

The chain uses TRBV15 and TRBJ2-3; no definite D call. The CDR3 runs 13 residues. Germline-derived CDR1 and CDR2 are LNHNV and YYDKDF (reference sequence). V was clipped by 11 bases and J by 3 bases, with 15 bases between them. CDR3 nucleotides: TGTGCCTCCGGAGAGTACGGAACAGATACGCAGTATTTT. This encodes CASGEYGTDTQYF.

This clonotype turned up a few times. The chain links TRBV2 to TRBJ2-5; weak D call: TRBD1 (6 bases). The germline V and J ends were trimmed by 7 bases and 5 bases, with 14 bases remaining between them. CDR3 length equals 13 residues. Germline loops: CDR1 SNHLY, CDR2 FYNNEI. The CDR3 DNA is TGTGCCAGCACCACAGGGCAAGTTGAGACCCAGTACTTC. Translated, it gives CASTTGQVETQYF.

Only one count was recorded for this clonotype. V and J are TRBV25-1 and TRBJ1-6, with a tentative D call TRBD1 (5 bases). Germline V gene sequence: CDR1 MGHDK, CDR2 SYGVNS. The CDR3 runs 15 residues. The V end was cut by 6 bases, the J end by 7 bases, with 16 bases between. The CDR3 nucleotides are TGTGCCAGCAGGGCGCAGGGAGGACCCAATTCACCCCTCCACTTT. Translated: CASRAQGGPNSPLHF.

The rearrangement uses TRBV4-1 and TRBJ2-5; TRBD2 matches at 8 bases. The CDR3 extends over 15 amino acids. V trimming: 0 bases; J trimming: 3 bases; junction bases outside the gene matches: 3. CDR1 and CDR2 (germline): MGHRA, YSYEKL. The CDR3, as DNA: TGCGCCAGCAGCCAAGAGAGCGGGGGAGAAGAGACCCAGTACTTC. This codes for CASSQESGGEETQYF.

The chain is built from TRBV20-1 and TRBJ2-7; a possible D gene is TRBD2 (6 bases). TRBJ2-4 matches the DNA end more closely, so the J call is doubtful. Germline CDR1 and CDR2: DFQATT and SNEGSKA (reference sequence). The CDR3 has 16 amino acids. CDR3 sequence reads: CSAMGLPGLAKNIQYF. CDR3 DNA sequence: TGCAGTGCCATGGGACTCCCCGGGTTGGCCAAAAACATTCAGTACTTC.

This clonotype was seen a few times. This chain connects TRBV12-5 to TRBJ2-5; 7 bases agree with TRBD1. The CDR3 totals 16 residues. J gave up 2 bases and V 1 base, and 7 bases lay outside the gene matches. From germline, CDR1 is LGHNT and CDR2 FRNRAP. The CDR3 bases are TGTGCTAGTGGTTTGGCCCCGGGACAGCGACAAGAGACCCAGTACTTC. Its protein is CASGLAPGQRQETQYF. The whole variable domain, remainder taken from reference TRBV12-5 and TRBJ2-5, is DARVTQTPRHKVTEMGQEVTMRCQPILGHNTVFWYRQTMMQGLELLAYFRNRAPLDDSGMPKDRFSAEMPDATLATLKIQPSEPRDSAVYFCASGLAPGQRQETQYFGPGTRLLVL.

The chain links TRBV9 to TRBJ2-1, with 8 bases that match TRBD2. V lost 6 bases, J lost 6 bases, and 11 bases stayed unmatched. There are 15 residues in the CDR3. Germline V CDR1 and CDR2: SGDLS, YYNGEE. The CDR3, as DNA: TGTGCCAGCACCCGTTACGTTAGCGGGGCCAATGAGCAGTTCTTC. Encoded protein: CASTRYVSGANEQFF.

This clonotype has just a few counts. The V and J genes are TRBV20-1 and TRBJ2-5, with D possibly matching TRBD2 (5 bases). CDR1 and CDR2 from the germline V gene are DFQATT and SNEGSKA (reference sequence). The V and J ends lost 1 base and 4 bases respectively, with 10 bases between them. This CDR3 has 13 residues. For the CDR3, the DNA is TGCAGTGCTAGAGGCCTACGGGGAGAGACCCAGTACTTC. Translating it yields CSARGLRGETQYF.

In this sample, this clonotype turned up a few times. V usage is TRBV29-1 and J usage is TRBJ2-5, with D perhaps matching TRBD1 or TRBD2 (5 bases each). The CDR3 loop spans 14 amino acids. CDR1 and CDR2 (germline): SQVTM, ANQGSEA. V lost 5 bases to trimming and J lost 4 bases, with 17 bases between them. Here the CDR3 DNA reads TGCAGCGTTTCGAGGGTTGGGGCCCTAGAGACCCAGTACTTC. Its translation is CSVSRVGALETQYF. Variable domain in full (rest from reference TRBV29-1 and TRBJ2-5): SAVISQKPSRDICQRGTSLTIQCQVDSQVTMMFWYRQQPGQSLTLIATANQGSEATYESGFVIDKFPISRPNLTFSTLTVSNMSPEDSSIYLCSVSRVGALETQYFGPGTRLLVL.

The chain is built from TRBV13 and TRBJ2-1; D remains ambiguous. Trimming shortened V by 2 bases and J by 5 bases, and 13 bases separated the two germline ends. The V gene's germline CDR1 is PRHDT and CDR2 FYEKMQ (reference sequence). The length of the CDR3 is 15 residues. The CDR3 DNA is TGTGCCAGCAGCTTAAGAGATAGGGCACACAATGAGCAGTTCTTC. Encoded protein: CASSLRDRAHNEQFF.

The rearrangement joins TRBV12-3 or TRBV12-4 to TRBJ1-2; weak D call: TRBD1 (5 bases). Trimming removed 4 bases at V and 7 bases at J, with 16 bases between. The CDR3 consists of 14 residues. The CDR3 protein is CASSSGPGGVGYTF. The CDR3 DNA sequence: TGTGCCAGCAGTTCGGGACCCGGCGGGGTTGGCTACACCTTC.

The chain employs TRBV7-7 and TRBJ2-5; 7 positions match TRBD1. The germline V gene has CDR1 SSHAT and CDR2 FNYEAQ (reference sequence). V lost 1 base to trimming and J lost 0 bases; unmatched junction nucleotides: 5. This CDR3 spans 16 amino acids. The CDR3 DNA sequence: TGTGCCAGCAGCTTAGAGGCAGGGGGAAACCAAGAGACCCAGTACTTC. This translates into CASSLEAGGNQETQYF.

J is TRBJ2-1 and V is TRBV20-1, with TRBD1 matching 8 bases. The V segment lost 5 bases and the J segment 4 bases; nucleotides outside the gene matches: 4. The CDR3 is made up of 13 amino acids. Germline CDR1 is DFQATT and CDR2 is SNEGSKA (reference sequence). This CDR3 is CSAGQGLYNEQFF. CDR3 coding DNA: TGCAGTGCTGGACAGGGCTTATACAATGAGCAGTTCTTC.

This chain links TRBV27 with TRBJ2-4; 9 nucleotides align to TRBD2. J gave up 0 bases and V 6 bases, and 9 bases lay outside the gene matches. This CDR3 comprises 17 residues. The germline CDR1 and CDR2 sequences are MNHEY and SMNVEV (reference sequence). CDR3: CASRPAGGLLAKNIQYF. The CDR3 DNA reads TGTGCCAGCAGACCAGCGGGGGGACTACTAGCCAAAAACATTCAGTACTTC.

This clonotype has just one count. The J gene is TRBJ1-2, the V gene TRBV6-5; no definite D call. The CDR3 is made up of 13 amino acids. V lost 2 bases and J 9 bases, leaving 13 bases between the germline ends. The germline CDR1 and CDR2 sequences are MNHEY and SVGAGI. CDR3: CASSYTVSGSYTF. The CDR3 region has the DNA TGTGCCAGCAGTTACACTGTATCCGGGAGCTACACCTTC.

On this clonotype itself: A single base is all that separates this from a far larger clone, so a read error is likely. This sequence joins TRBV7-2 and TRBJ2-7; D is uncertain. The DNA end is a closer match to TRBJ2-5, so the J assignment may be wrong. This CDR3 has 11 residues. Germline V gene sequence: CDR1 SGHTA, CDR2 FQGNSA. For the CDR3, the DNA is TGTGCCAGCAACTTAGCAGAGACCCAGTACTTC. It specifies CASNLAETQYF.

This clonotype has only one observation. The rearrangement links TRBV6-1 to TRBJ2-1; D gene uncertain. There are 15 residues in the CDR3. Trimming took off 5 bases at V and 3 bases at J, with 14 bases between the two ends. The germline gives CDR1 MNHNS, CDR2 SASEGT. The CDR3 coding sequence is TGTGCCAGCAGTTCAAGACATATGAACTACAATGAGCAGTTCTTC. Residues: CASSSRHMNYNEQFF.

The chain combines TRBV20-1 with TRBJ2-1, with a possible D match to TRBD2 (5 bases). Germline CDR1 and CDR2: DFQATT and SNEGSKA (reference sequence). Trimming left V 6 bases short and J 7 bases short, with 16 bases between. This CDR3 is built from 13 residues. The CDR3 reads CSAPTPGINEQFF. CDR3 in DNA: TGCAGTGCCCCCACCCCGGGGATAAATGAGCAGTTCTTC.

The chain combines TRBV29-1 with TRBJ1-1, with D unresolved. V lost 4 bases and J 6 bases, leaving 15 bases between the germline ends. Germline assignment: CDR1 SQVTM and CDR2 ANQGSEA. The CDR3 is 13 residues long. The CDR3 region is CSVGPRFGAEAFF. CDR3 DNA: TGCAGCGTTGGGCCGAGGTTTGGCGCTGAAGCTTTCTTT. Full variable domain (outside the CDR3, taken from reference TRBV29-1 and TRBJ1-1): SAVISQKPSRDICQRGTSLTIQCQVDSQVTMMFWYRQQPGQSLTLIATANQGSEATYESGFVIDKFPISRPNLTFSTLTVSNMSPEDSSIYLCSVGPRFGAEAFFGQGTRLTVV.

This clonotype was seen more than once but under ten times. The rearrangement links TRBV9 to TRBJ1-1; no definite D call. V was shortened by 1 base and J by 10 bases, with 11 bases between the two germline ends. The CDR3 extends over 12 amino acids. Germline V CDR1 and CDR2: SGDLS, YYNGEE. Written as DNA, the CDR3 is TGTGCCAGCAGCGTACCCCCAAACGGAGCTTTCTTT. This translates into CASSVPPNGAFF.

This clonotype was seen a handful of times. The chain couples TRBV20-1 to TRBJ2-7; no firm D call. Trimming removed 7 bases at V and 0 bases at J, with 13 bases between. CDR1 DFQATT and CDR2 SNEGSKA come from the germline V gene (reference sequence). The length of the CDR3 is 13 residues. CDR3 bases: TGCAGTGTCATACCCGGTCTCTCCTACGAGCAGTACTTC. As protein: CSVIPGLSYEQYF.